Listed below are T cell receptor beta chains from one sample, sequenced in a study of cytomegalovirus exposure and HLA in healthy donors. The protocol was immunoSEQ multiplex PCR, while the TCRdb copy is restricted to in-frame clones and leaves out a portion. The table lists 150,000 to 200,000 clones, around four fifths of them singletons. Sequencing input: PBMCs. Receptors were obtained from a man younger than 35 in good health and CMV-seropositive. Both conserved end residues are part of each CDR3. D genes are given only for firm matches. The size of a clone is reported for some rows only, either as once, few or many, or as a class for expanded clones.

TRBJ2-3 TRBD2 TRBV5-6 . CASSWGTSGGTDTQYF TGTGCCAGCAGCTGGGGGACTAGCGGGGGCACAGATACGCAGTATTTT
TRBJ2-1 TRBD2 TRBV15 once CATSRHSLSGSSYNEQFF TGTGCCACCAGCAGACATTCCTTAAGCGGGAGCTCCTACAATGAGCAGTTCTTC
TRBJ2-5 TRBD2 TRBV25-1 . CASSVASGGETQYF TGTGCCAGCAGTGTGGCTAGCGGGGGAGAGACCCAGTACTTC
TRBJ1-2 TRBD1 TRBV5-1 . CASSFGDRGSDGYTF TGCGCCAGCAGCTTTGGGGACAGGGGGTCCGATGGCTACACCTTC
TRBJ2-7 TRBD1 TRBV19 . CARDRGPYEQYF TGTGCCAGAGACAGGGGCCCTTACGAGCAGTACTTC
TRBJ2-7 TRBD2 TRBV5-4 . CASSSTPGLAGGGEQYF TGTGCCAGCAGCTCGACGCCGGGACTAGCGGGAGGAGGCGAGCAGTACTTC
TRBJ2-7 . TRBV28 . CASSPLLSYEQYF TGTGCCAGCAGTCCCCTACTATCCTACGAGCAGTACTTC
TRBJ2-1 . TRBV10-3 . CAISESESSSYNEQFF TGTGCCATCAGTGAGTCGGAGTCTAGCTCCTACAATGAGCAGTTCTTC
TRBJ1-4 TRBD1 TRBV7-6 once CASSLTGAPNEKLFF TGTGCCAGCAGCTTAACAGGGGCCCCTAATGAAAAACTGTTTTTT
TRBJ1-1 . TRBV27 . CASGRPGREAFF TGTGCCAGCGGACGACCAGGGCGGGAAGCTTTCTTT
TRBJ2-1 . TRBV27 . CASGPRLSYNEQFF TGTGCCAGCGGCCCTCGACTGTCCTACAATGAGCAGTTCTTC
TRBJ2-1 . TRBV7-2 few CASSLPPEYNEQFF TGTGCCAGCAGCCTTCCGCCTGAGTACAATGAGCAGTTCTTC